What follows are 27 T cell receptor beta chains derived from one specimen sequenced in a study of a mutant IDH1 vaccine in newly diagnosed glioma. Repertoires were generated with immunoSEQ multiplex PCR, while TCRdb's copy carries only in-frame clones and drops some. The top ten clones hold around 3.5% of a sample with around 29,000 clones, approximately 90% of them seen once. No antigen has been identified for these receptors. Indicated time point: week 5, during vaccination. What each vaccine dose contained was 300 ug of mutant IDH1 20-mer peptide, accompanied by topical imiquimod. The sequencing used peripheral blood mononuclear cells (PBMCs), collected from a glioma patient whose treatment included an IDH1 peptide vaccine. These TCRs come from a middle-aged woman with glioma. Some clones in this sample may be carry-over from other donors' samples.

This clone was recorded only once. The chain uses TRBV5-5 and TRBJ2-5; 8 bases fit TRBD2. CDR3 length: 16 amino acids. The germline gives CDR1 SGHKS, CDR2 YYEKEE (reference sequence). After removal of 0 bases from V and 5 bases from J, the junction contained 9 bases not matched to a gene. The chain's CDR3 is CASSLVSGRDGETQYF. The CDR3 DNA follows: TGTGCCAGCAGCTTGGTTTCCGGGAGGGATGGGGAGACCCAGTACTTC.

This chain joins TRBV7-8 and TRBJ2-7, with D perhaps TRBD1 (5 bases). The V end was cut by 5 bases, the J end by 3 bases, with 11 bases between. This CDR3 contains 13 residues. The germline V gene encodes CDR1 SGHVS and CDR2 FQNEAQ. The CDR3 DNA sequence: TGTGCCAGCAGCCAACCAGGGTACTACGAGCAGTACTTC. This codes for CASSQPGYYEQYF.

The table lists this clone with a count of one. The chain couples TRBV7-8 to TRBJ1-1; no definite D call. CDR1 and CDR2 from the germline V gene are SGHVS and FQNEAQ. V was pared by 1 base and J by 8 bases, with 11 bases between. The CDR3 is 13 residues long. The CDR3 nucleotides are TGTGCCAGCAGCTTAGAAGGGTTCGCCGAAGCTTTCTTT. It encodes CASSLEGFAEAFF. Full variable domain (rest looked up from reference TRBV7-8 and TRBJ1-1): GAGVSQSPRYKVAKRGQDVALRCDPISGHVSLFWYQQALGQGPEFLTYFQNEAQLDKSGLPSDRFFAERPEGSVSTLKIQRTQQEDSAVYLCASSLEGFAEAFFGQGTRLTVV.

The chain couples TRBV7-2 to TRBJ1-5, with D unresolved. V was trimmed by 5 bases and J by 3 bases, leaving 8 bases between them. Germline-derived CDR1 and CDR2 are SGHTA and FQGNSA. This CDR3 has 13 amino acids. CDR3 loop: CASSEWDNQPQHF. DNA of the CDR3: TGTGCCAGCAGCGAGTGGGACAATCAGCCCCAGCATTTT.

The rearrangement uses TRBV29-1 and TRBJ2-7; either TRBD1 or TRBD2 may fit D (5 bases each). This CDR3 is built from 11 residues. Germline-derived CDR1 and CDR2 are SQVTM and ANQGSEA. Trimming cost V 8 bases and J 0 bases, with 8 bases left between them. CDR3 loop: CSYGTSYEQYF. Here the CDR3 DNA reads TGCAGCTACGGGACCTCCTACGAGCAGTACTTC.

The chain couples TRBV7-2 to TRBJ2-3; 10 nucleotides line up with TRBD1. The V and J ends lost 4 bases and 5 bases, in that order; junction bases with no gene match: 6. Germline CDR1 SGHTA, CDR2 FQGNSA. The CDR3 sequence is 15 residues long. CDR3 nucleotide sequence: TGTGCCAGCAGCTCCGGGACAGGGGTGGGAGATACGCAGTATTTT. Amino acids: CASSSGTGVGDTQYF.

This clone is a singleton in its sample. This chain joins TRBV11-2 and TRBJ1-2; possible D gene TRBD1, 6 bases. CDR1 SGHAT and CDR2 FQNNGV come from the germline V gene. The CDR3 is 15 amino acids. V shed 0 bases and J shed 8 bases, with 16 bases lying between them. The CDR3 nucleotides read TGTGCCAGCAGCTTAGATCTAGGACAGAAGGACGGCTACACCTTC. As protein: CASSLDLGQKDGYTF.

The genes are TRBV4-1 and TRBJ2-5; 13 bases line up with TRBD2. Germline lookup yields CDR1 MGHRA and CDR2 YSYEKL. V shed 6 bases and J 5 bases; nucleotides not matched to a gene: 12. This CDR3 has 17 residues. CDR3 sequence (DNA): TGCGCCAGCAGAAAAGGACTAGCGGGGGCCAGTGGGGAGACCCAGTACTTC. It is translated as CASRKGLAGASGETQYF.

In its sample, this clone was seen once. The chain combines TRBV7-2 with TRBJ2-3; D ambiguous. Germline values: CDR1 SGHTA, CDR2 FQGNSA. The CDR3 totals 13 residues. With 5 bases removed from V and 6 bases from J, the gap between germline ends came to 12 bases. CDR3 in DNA: TGTGCCAGCAGCCCTAATCATTCGGATACGCAGTATTTT. As protein: CASSPNHSDTQYF.

Written as DNA, the CDR3 is TGTGCCAGCACCAAGACAGGGAAAGAGACCCAGTACTTC. This translates into CASTKTGKETQYF. The genes are TRBV7-2 and TRBJ2-5; 7 nucleotides match TRBD1. With V trimmed by 7 bases and J by 3 bases, 5 bases remained unmatched. Germline values: CDR1 SGHTA, CDR2 FQGNSA. CDR3 length: 13 residues. The entire variable domain, with the rest obtained from reference TRBV7-2 and TRBJ2-5, is as follows: GAGVSQSPSNKVTEKGKDVELRCDPISGHTALYWYRQSLGQGLEFLIYFQGNSAPDKSGLPSDRFSAERTGGSVSTLTIQRTQQEDSAVYLCASTKTGKETQYFGPGTRLLVL.

This chain links TRBV19 with TRBJ1-1; TRBD1 might be the D (6 bases). The CDR3 has 12 amino acids. CDR1 is LNHDA, CDR2 SQIVND, per germline (reference sequence). The V end was cut by 3 bases, the J end by 10 bases, with 12 bases between. The CDR3 DNA sequence: TGTGCCAGTAGTATCAACAGGGAAGGAGCTTTCTTT. Its protein product is CASSINREGAFF.

The chain carries TRBV18 and TRBJ1-5; a weak D match, TRBD1 (6 bases). This CDR3 has 15 residues. Germline V CDR1 and CDR2: KGHSH, LQKENI. V lost 0 bases to trimming and J lost 1 base, with 7 bases between them. The CDR3 coding sequence is TGTGCCAGCTCACCACCGGGGGGCAGCAATCAGCCCCAGCATTTT. This encodes CASSPPGGSNQPQHF.

The chain couples TRBV5-4 to TRBJ2-7; 13 nucleotides line up with TRBD2. There are 14 residues in the CDR3. Losses at the gene ends were 4 bases for V and 10 bases for J; bases not matched to a gene: 8. CDR1 and CDR2 (germline): SGHNT, YYREEE (reference sequence). The CDR3 sequence: CASSRGLAGEFQYF. The CDR3 DNA is TGTGCCAGCAGCCGCGGACTAGCGGGAGAGTTTCAGTACTTC. Combining the CDR3 with reference TRBV5-4 and TRBJ2-7 gives the whole variable domain ETGVTQSPTHLIKTRGQQVTLRCSSQSGHNTVSWYQQALGQGPQFIFQYYREEENGRGNFPPRFSGLQFPNYSSELNVNALELDDSALYLCASSRGLAGEFQYFGPGTRLTVT.

The CDR3 reads CASSPTAGVEAFF. The CDR3 nucleotides read TGTGCCAGCTCACCCACCGCTGGGGTGGAAGCTTTCTTT. The rearrangement joins TRBV18 to TRBJ1-1; D is undetermined. CDR1 KGHSH and CDR2 LQKENI come from the germline V gene. CDR3 length equals 13 residues. Trimming shortened V by 3 bases and J by 8 bases, and 13 bases separated the two germline ends.

This chain uses TRBV4-3 with TRBJ1-5; possibly TRBD1 for D (5 bases). This CDR3 region has 15 residues. The V end lost 0 bases, the J end lost 7 bases, and 13 bases lay between the germline ends. Germline CDR1 is LGHNA and CDR2 is YSLEER. The CDR3 bases are TGCGCCAGCAGCCAAGAGGCAGGGCAAGGCCAGCCCCAGCATTTT. It codes for CASSQEAGQGQPQHF.

DNA of the CDR3: TGTGCCAGCAGCTCCCCCCTCGAGCGGGAGGCTCGGGGGGAGACCCAGTACTTC. It specifies CASSSPLEREARGETQYF. J is TRBJ2-5 and V is TRBV5-4, with 9 bases aligning to TRBD2. The CDR3 is 18 amino acids. From germline, CDR1 is SGHNT and CDR2 YYREEE (reference sequence). J was trimmed by 5 bases and V by 3 bases; bases with no gene match: 17.

A single count supports this clone. The rearrangement uses TRBV6-5 and TRBJ2-4; 7 bases are a match to TRBD1. The CDR3 has 15 amino acids. Germline trimming cut 6 bases from V and 1 base from J; bases unmatched to any gene: 6. CDR1 and CDR2 (germline): MNHEY, SVGAGI. The CDR3 sequence: CASSPDRDAKNIQYF. CDR3 bases: TGTGCCAGCAGCCCTGACAGGGACGCCAAAAACATTCAGTACTTC.

The chain recombines TRBV6-1 with TRBJ2-1; a possible D gene is TRBD1 (7 bases). Trimming left V 7 bases short and J 6 bases short, with 19 bases between. The germline V gene has CDR1 MNHNS and CDR2 SASEGT. This CDR3 is 15 amino acids long. CDR3 in DNA: TGTGCCAGCACTCATAGGAGGGGGCCTCTCAATGAGCAGTTCTTC. This encodes CASTHRRGPLNEQFF.

The gene calls are TRBV5-1 and TRBJ1-1; D remains ambiguous. The V end lost 3 bases, the J end lost 0 bases, and 9 bases lay between the germline ends. This CDR3 has 14 residues. The V gene's germline CDR1 is SGHRS and CDR2 YFSETQ. CDR3 sequence reads: CASSSGVLNTEAFF. The CDR3 coding sequence is TGCGCCAGCAGCTCCGGGGTCCTGAACACTGAAGCTTTCTTT. Supplemented by reference TRBV5-1 and TRBJ1-1, the full variable domain reads KAGVTQTPRYLIKTRGQQVTLSCSPISGHRSVSWYQQTPGQGLQFLFEYFSETQRNKGNFPGRFSGRQFSNSRSEMNVSTLELGDSALYLCASSSGVLNTEAFFGQGTRLTVV.

This chain joins TRBV27 and TRBJ2-7; no reliable D call. The CDR3 runs 13 residues. Trimming took 4 bases from V and 9 from J, leaving 16 bases between them. Germline V gene lookup returns CDR1 MNHEY and CDR2 SMNVEV (reference sequence). The CDR3 region is CASSSVLHSVQYF. In DNA, the CDR3 is TGTGCCAGCAGTTCAGTCCTACACAGTGTGCAGTACTTC.

V and J are TRBV4-1 and TRBJ1-1, with D possibly matching TRBD1 (5 bases). Trimming took 8 bases from V and 5 from J, leaving 9 bases between them. Germline V CDR1 and CDR2: MGHRA, YSYEKL. The CDR3 consists of 11 residues. The CDR3 DNA sequence: TGCGCCAGCGACGGGGGGACTGAAGCTTTCTTT. It translates to CASDGGTEAFF.

V usage is TRBV6-5 and J usage is TRBJ1-1; 8 bases map to TRBD1. CDR1 MNHEY and CDR2 SVGAGI come from the germline V gene. V shed 10 bases and J 4 bases; nucleotides not matched to a gene: 5. There are 12 residues in the CDR3. Here the CDR3 DNA reads TGTGCCACTACTACAGGGGGCACTGAAGCTTTCTTT. This gives the protein CATTTGGTEAFF.

This chain joins TRBV28 and TRBJ2-5; D tentatively fits TRBD1 or TRBD2 (5 bases each). CDR1 MDHEN and CDR2 SYDVKM come from the germline V gene. Trimming cost V 6 bases and J 5 bases, with 16 bases left between them. This CDR3 has 14 residues. DNA for the CDR3: TGTGCCAGCAGCCTTGAGGGGAGAGACGAGACCCAGTACTTC. Amino acid sequence: CASSLEGRDETQYF.

This chain joins TRBV7-9 and TRBJ2-3; D may be TRBD1 (5 bases). The V and J ends lost 5 bases and 2 bases respectively, with 14 bases between them. CDR3 length: 15 amino acids. Germline values: CDR1 SEHNR, CDR2 FQNEAQ (reference sequence). CDR3 sequence reads: CASSPSLGPTDTQYF. The DNA of the CDR3 is TGTGCCAGCAGCCCCTCCCTGGGGCCCACAGATACGCAGTATTTT.

In this sample, this clone turned up once. The DNA of the CDR3 is TGTGCCAGCAGTTTAAGGGGAGACGAGCAGTACTTC. Translating gives CASSLRGDEQYF. The J gene is TRBJ2-7, the V gene TRBV27; D possibly uses TRBD1 or TRBD2 (5 bases each). From germline, CDR1 is MNHEY and CDR2 SMNVEV (reference sequence). Deletions cut 2 bases from V and 5 bases from J, with 7 bases between. CDR3 length equals 12 residues.

This clone was recorded a few times. J is TRBJ2-2 and V is TRBV5-1; D perhaps matches TRBD2 (5 bases). In germline, CDR1 is SGHRS, CDR2 YFSETQ. Trimming took off 4 bases at V and 9 bases at J, with 16 bases between the two ends. The CDR3 has 14 amino acids. The DNA of the CDR3 is TGCGCCAGCAGCCCCCGGGATCGGGGTCGGGAGCTGTTTTTT. It codes for CASSPRDRGRELFF.

The table lists this clone with a few counts. The V call is TRBV28, the J call TRBJ1-6; a weak D match, TRBD1 (5 bases). V was cut by 3 bases and J by 1 base, with 16 bases left in between. CDR1 is MDHEN and CDR2 is SYDVKM in the germline V gene. The CDR3 totals 18 residues. The chain's CDR3 is CASSLYRRRGSYNSPLHF. The CDR3 DNA follows: TGTGCCAGCAGTTTGTATAGGAGGAGGGGATCCTATAATTCACCCCTCCACTTT.